This T cell receptor (beta chain) emerged from a study of early T cells in non-severe SARS-CoV-2 infection. Study information: The authors sequenced bulk RNA from unsorted whole blood, leaving chains unpaired.

The CDR3 runs 15 residues. Germline lookup yields CDR1 MDHEN and CDR2 SYDVKM. With 4 bases removed from V and 4 bases from J, the gap between germline ends came to 16 bases. Individual cDNA molecules were tagged with unique molecular identifiers. TCRdb re-derived calls from the 5' RACE reads in MiXCR, one entry per CDR3 protein. The repertoire includes some 64,000 distinct CDR3 sequences, 15% to 20% of them detected once, and 8% to 10% sits in the top ten. The sample in question was whole blood, obtained at baseline. This sequence was found in an adult who was a healthcare worker with PCR-confirmed SARS-CoV-2 infection or an uninfected control (not recorded which). The genes are TRBV28 and TRBJ1-2, with D possibly matching TRBD1 (5 bases). The CDR3 sequence: CASSSFSGHPYGYTF. The DNA for the CDR3 is TGTGCCAGCAGTTCCTTCTCCGGACACCCCTATGGCTACACCTTC.